The text below deals with one TCR beta chain. Antigen: not known. Survey-level TCR-beta sequencing used DNA from CEF-cultured naive and memory CD4+ T cells. Assay used: immunoSEQ multiplex PCR; TCRdb lists only in-frame clones, some missing. This repertoire shows approximately 41,000 clones, under 85% found once; its top ten account for roughly 20%. Trimming cost V 1 base and J 12 bases, with 9 bases left between them. The germline V gene has CDR1 LGHDT and CDR2 YNNKEL (reference sequence). CDR3 length: 12 residues. The data are from a study of CD4 T cells in relation to SARS-CoV-2 and coronaviruses. Study-wide background: A couple of subjects were Hispanic; patients were fewer than 10 males and a handful of females. Findings of the study overall: Monoreactive clones expanded significantly more to SARS-CoV-2 than crossreactive clones did.

Naive or memory CD4+ cells were cultured 1:1 with T cell-depleted PBMCs plus CEF. The sequencing sample was made of memory CD4+ T cells from PBMCs, cultured in vitro. The TCR sequence derives from an adult with COVID-19. This chain links TRBV3-1 (or the pseudogene TRBV3-2) with TRBJ1-4, with unresolved D. The CDR3 sequence is CASSQGPSELFF. CDR3 DNA: TGTGCCAGCAGCCAAGGGCCCTCGGAACTGTTTTTT.